This TCR beta chain was recorded in a study of T cell repertoires in cytomegalovirus infection. Study results and caveats: Dominating the ex vivo response were TCR beta clonotypes that were CMV-specific and HLA-C-restricted.

This clonotype was seen just once. What it binds is unknown. From the reads, TCRdb called clonotypes with MiXCR, one entry per CDR3 protein. The data contain about 500,000 distinct CDR3 sequences, 33% of them singletons. Per the germline V gene, CDR1 is SGHTA and CDR2 is FQGTGA. This CDR3 spans 15 amino acids. Trimming removed 5 bases from V and 2 bases from J, with 14 bases in between. V and J are TRBV7-3 and TRBJ2-3; D perhaps matches TRBD2 (6 bases). This receptor was taken from a human donor in good health (CMV status not recorded). Some clones in this sample may be carry-over from other donors' samples. This specimen was cultured PBMCs, taken from culture after CMV antigen stimulation. Here the CDR3 reads CASSPSGGTTDTQYF. Here the CDR3 DNA reads TGTGCCAGCAGCCCGAGCGGCGGGACCACAGATACGCAGTATTTT.